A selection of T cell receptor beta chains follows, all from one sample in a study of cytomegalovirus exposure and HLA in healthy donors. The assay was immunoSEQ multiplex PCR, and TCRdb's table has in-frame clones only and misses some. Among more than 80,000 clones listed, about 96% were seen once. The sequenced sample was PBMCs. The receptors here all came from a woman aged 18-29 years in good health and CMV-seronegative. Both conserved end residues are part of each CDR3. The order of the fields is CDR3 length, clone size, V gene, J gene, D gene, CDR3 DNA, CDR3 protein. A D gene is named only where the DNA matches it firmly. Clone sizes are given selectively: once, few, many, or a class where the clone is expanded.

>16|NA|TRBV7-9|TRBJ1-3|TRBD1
TGTGCCAGCAGCAGGGGACAGCAACTCTCTGGAAACACCATATATTTT
CASSRGQQLSGNTIYF
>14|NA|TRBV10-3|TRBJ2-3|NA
TGTGCCATCTGTGGGCCCTCCCAGGGGGATACGCAGTATTTT
CAICGPSQGDTQYF
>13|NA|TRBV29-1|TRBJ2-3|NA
TGCAGTGCCGAAGGGGGTGCCACAGATACGCAGTATTTT
CSAEGGATDTQYF
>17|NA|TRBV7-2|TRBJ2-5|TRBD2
TGTGCCAGCAGCTTAATCTCTACGGGGCGGGAGGCCCCGGAGAAGTACTTC
CASSLISTGREAPEKYF
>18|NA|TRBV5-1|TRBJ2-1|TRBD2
TGCGCCAGCTCAGGGGGAGGACTAGCGGGAGTTCGGTACAATGAGCAGTTCTTC
CASSGGGLAGVRYNEQFF
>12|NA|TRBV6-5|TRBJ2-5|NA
TGTGCCAGCCGCTCGGGGGAGGAGACCCAGTACTTC
CASRSGEETQYF
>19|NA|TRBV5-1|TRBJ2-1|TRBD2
TGCGCCAGCAGCTTGGCAGCGGGAGACGGTCCGGGGTCCTACAATGAGCAGTTCTTC
CASSLAAGDGPGSYNEQFF
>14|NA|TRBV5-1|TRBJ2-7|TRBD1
TGCGCCAGCAACAGGGACAGGGGGCGCTACGAGCAGTACTTC
CASNRDRGRYEQYF
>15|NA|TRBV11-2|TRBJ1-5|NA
TGTGCCAGCAGCTTAGGTTCGGGAGGCAATCAGCCCCAGCATTTT
CASSLGSGGNQPQHF
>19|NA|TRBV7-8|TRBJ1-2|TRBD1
TGTGCCAGCAGCTTAGCCGTTCGGACAGGCAGGTTGAGAAACTATGGCTACACCTTC
CASSLAVRTGRLRNYGYTF
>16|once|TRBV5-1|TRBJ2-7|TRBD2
TGCGCCAGCAGCTTGGATCGAGCGGGAGGTCCCTACGAGCAGTACTTC
CASSLDRAGGPYEQYF
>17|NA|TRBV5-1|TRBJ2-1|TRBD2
TGCGCCAGCAGCTTGACGATCTCTAGCGGGGGGTACAATGAGCAGTTCTTC
CASSLTISSGGYNEQFF
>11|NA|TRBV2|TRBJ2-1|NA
TGTGCCAGCCACAGGGACAATGAGCAGTTCTTC
CASHRDNEQFF
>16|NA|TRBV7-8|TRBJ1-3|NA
TGTGCCAGCAGCTTAGCTCGGGGAAGCTCTGGAAACACCATATATTTT
CASSLARGSSGNTIYF
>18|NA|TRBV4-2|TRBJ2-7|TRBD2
TGTGCCAGCAGCCAAGAGGTGTCTAGCGGGAGAAGGGTCGGGGAGCAGTACTTC
CASSQEVSSGRRVGEQYF
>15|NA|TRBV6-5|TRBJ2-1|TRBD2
TGTGCCAGCCGAAATCTAGCGGGATCCTACAATGAGCAGTTCTTC
CASRNLAGSYNEQFF
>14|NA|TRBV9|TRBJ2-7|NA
TGTGCCAGCAGCGCTAGACTAGGGTCTTACGAGCAGTACTTC
CASSARLGSYEQYF
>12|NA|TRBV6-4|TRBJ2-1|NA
TGTGCCAGCAGAAGTAGTAACAATGAGCAGTTCTTC
CASRSSNNEQFF
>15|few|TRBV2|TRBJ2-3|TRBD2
TGTGCCAGCAGTGTACTAGCGGTCAGCACAGATACGCAGTATTTT
CASSVLAVSTDTQYF
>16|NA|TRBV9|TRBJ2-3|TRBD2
TGTGCCAGCAGCGTAGATCCTAGCGGGATTGTTGATACGCAGTATTTT
CASSVDPSGIVDTQYF
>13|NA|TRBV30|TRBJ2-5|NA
TGTGCCTGGGGGAGGCAGCCAGGGGAGACCCAGTACTTC
CAWGRQPGETQYF
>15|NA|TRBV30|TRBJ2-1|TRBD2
TGTGCCTGGAGTGTACGGACTAGCGGGAGGAATGAGCAGTTCTTC
CAWSVRTSGRNEQFF
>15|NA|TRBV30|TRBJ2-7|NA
TGTGCCTGGAGTGTCGAGACTTTGAGCTCCTACGAGCAGTACTTC
CAWSVETLSSYEQYF
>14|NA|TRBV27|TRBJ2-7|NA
TGTGCCAGCAGTTCTACTAGGGTCACAGCCGAGCAGTACTTC
CASSSTRVTAEQYF
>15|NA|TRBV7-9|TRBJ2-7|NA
TGTGCCAGCAGCTTCCGCGGCGCCCCTACCTACGAGCAGTACTTC
CASSFRGAPTYEQYF
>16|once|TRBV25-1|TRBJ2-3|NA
TGTGCCAGCAGTGAACATGGCGGGACGGGCACAGATACGCAGTATTTT
CASSEHGGTGTDTQYF
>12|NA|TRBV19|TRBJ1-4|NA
TGTGCCAGTAGTATTCGGGGAGGGAAACTGTTTTTT
CASSIRGGKLFF
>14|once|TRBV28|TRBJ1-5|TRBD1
TGTGCCAGCATTCGGACAGGCACTAATCAGCCCCAGCATTTT
CASIRTGTNQPQHF
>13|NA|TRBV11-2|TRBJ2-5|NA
TGTGCCAGCAGCTCGGGGTCTCAAGAGACCCAGTACTTC
CASSSGSQETQYF
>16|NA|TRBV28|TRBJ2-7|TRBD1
TGTGCCAGCAGTTTCGTCCGGGACAGGCTTTTCTACGAGCAGTACTTC
CASSFVRDRLFYEQYF
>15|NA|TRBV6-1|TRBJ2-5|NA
TGTGCCAGCGGCGTGGCAGGGTCGGACCAAGAGACCCAGTACTTC
CASGVAGSDQETQYF
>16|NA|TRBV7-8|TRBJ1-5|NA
TGTGCCAGCAGCTTAGAGGATCCAATACAGAATCAGCCCCAGCATTTT
CASSLEDPIQNQPQHF